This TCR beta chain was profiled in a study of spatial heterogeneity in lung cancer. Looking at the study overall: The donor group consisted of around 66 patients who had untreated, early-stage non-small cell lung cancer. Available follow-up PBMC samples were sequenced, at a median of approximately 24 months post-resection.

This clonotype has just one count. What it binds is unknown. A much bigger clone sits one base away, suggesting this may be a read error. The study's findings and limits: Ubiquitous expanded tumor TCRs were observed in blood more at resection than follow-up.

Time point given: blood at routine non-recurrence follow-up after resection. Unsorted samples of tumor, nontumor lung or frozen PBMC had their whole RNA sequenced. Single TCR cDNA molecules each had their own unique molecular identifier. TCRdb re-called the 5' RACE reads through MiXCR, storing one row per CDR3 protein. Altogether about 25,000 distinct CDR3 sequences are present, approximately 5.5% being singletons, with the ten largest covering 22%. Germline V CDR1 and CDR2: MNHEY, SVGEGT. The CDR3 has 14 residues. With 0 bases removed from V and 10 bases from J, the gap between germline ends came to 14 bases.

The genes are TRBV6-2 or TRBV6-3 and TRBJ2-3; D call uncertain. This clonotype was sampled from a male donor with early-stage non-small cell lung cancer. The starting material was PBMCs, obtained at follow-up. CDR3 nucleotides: TGTGCCAGCAGTTACTCATCCGAGTCATTCGCGCAGTATTTT. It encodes CASSYSSESFAQYF.